The 4 T cell receptor beta chains presented below share a single source sample, sequenced in a study of Graves' ophthalmopathy and Graves' hyperthyroidism. Amplification of the TCR beta CDR3 regions used RNA transcripts (as template). HTBI-primed RT-PCR formed the first round, and a multiplex PCR formed the second. MiXCR, run by TCRdb on the multiplex PCR reads, gives a single entry per CDR3 protein. Found here are approximately 640,000 distinct CDR3 sequences, about two fifths of them singletons; the top ten hold more than 2.5%. The specimen was peripheral blood. Receptor source: an adult man with Graves' ophthalmopathy.

In its sample, this clonotype was seen many times. J is TRBJ1-1 and V is TRBV10-3, with TRBD1 matching over 7 bases. Trimming removed 7 bases from V and 2 bases from J; junction bases left unmatched: 7. This CDR3 is 14 amino acids long. Looked up from germline, CDR1 is ENHRY and CDR2 is SYGVKD. CDR3 nucleotide sequence: TGTGCCATCAACCCGACAGGGCTTAACACTGAAGCTTTCTTT. This sequence encodes CAINPTGLNTEAFF.

In this sample, this clonotype turned up many times. The rearrangement uses TRBV4-2 and TRBJ2-7; perhaps TRBD1 as D (6 bases). The V gene's germline CDR1 is LGHNA and CDR2 YNFKEQ. This CDR3 comprises 15 residues. The ends were cut back, 1 base at V and 2 bases at J, with 12 bases in the middle. CDR3: CASSQVQGEAYEQYF. CDR3 in DNA: TGTGCCAGCAGCCAAGTACAGGGTGAGGCCTACGAGCAGTACTTC.

This clonotype was counted ten times or more. The J gene is TRBJ2-7, the V gene TRBV11-2; TRBD2 agrees at 14 bases. Germline CDR1 and CDR2: SGHAT and FQNNGV. The CDR3 extends over 15 amino acids. J gave up 3 bases and V 4 bases, and 2 bases lay outside the gene matches. Written as DNA, the CDR3 is TGTGCCAGCAGCTACGGGACTAGCGGGGGCTACGAGCAGTACTTC. Its protein product is CASSYGTSGGYEQYF.

This clonotype was observed at least ten times. V and J are TRBV12-3 or TRBV12-4 and TRBJ2-6; 9 bases are a match to TRBD1. The J segment lost 0 bases and the V segment lost 5 bases, leaving 8 bases of the junction unmatched. CDR3 length: 18 amino acids. The CDR3 nucleotides are TGTGCCAGCAGTCCAAGGACAGGGGTCTACTCTGGGGCCAACGTCCTGACTTTC. Protein: CASSPRTGVYSGANVLTF.